The T cell receptor (beta chain) described here comes from a study of chemoradiotherapy in HPV16-positive cancers. Study information: A couple of HPV16-positive patients' cells yielded candidate HPV-specific clones and common motifs.

This clone was counted between two and nine times. What it binds is not known. Findings and caveats of the study: The functional HPV-specific definition rests on just two HPV16-positive patients. During treatment, candidate HPV-specific clones and E7-related motifs expanded in tumor.

Libraries were prepared by immunoSEQ multiplex PCR; TCRdb keeps only in-frame clonotypes and omits some of them. The table records roughly 23,000 clones, approximately 70% of them present only once. Trimming cost V 2 bases and J 10 bases; bases outside gene matches: 8. Germline V gene lookup returns CDR1 MNHNS and CDR2 SASEGT. The CDR3 length is 15 residues. The sequence was collected from a human donor with HPV-associated anogenital cancer. The V gene is TRBV6-1, the J gene TRBJ1-6; TRBD1 matches at 7 bases. This sample was gathered from a patient who underwent chemoradiotherapy. In DNA form, the CDR3 reads TGTGCCAGCAGTGAATTAGAGGGGGCAGGCTCACCCCTCCACTTT. Amino acid sequence: CASSELEGAGSPLHF.